One and the same sample provided the 26 T cell receptor beta chains below, sequenced in a study of cytomegalovirus exposure and HLA in healthy donors. Profiled with immunoSEQ multiplex PCR; TCRdb holds only in-frame clones, not every one. The sample contains about 120,000 clones, roughly nine tenths of which appear only once. Sequenced material: PBMCs. The origin of the receptors is a woman between 18 and 29 years old in good health and CMV-seronegative.

The chain combines TRBV4-3 with TRBJ2-3, with TRBD2 identical over 14 bases. The ends lost 1 base at V and 6 bases at J; junction bases unmatched: 6. Germline assignment: CDR1 LGHNA and CDR2 YSLEER. The CDR3 is 17 amino acids. CDR3 region: CASSQGWGLAGEDTQYF. For the CDR3, the DNA is TGCGCCAGCAGCCAAGGTTGGGGACTAGCGGGAGAGGATACGCAGTATTTT.

This clone was recorded only once. The chain is built from TRBV2 and TRBJ1-1; perhaps TRBD1 as D (5 bases). CDR1 is SNHLY and CDR2 is FYNNEI in the germline V gene. V was cut by 5 bases and J by 2 bases, with 15 bases left in between. This CDR3 is built from 15 residues. The CDR3 coding sequence is TGTGCCAGCAGTCAAAACCGACAGCACAACACTGAAGCTTTCTTT. Translation gives CASSQNRQHNTEAFF.

The gene calls are TRBV5-1 and TRBJ2-3; maybe TRBD1 (6 bases). V was cut by 0 bases and J by 4 bases, with 12 bases left in between. CDR1 is SGHRS, CDR2 YFSETQ, per germline. The CDR3 runs 15 residues. The CDR3 DNA reads as TGCGCCAGCAGCTTGGGGGGGCTAGTCGCAGATACGCAGTATTTT. Encoded protein: CASSLGGLVADTQYF.

The genes are TRBV7-9 and TRBJ1-1; perhaps TRBD1 as D (6 bases). Germline V lookup: CDR1 SEHNR, CDR2 FQNEAQ (reference sequence). This CDR3 region has 15 residues. V dropped 5 bases and J dropped 4 bases, with 17 bases sitting between them. CDR3 sequence reads: CASSVGSGGSTEAFF. In DNA form, the CDR3 reads TGTGCCAGCAGCGTGGGGTCGGGGGGCTCCACTGAAGCTTTCTTT.

V usage is TRBV6-1 and J usage is TRBJ1-1, with 8 bases lining up with TRBD1. The junction had 7 bases not matched to a gene; V was cut back by 5 bases and J by 8 bases. CDR1 is MNHNS, CDR2 SASEGT, per germline. The CDR3 loop spans 13 amino acids. CDR3 DNA sequence: TGTGCCAGCAGTTTACACAGGGGGGTCGAAGCTTTCTTT. Its protein is CASSLHRGVEAFF.

CDR3 in DNA: TGTGCCAGCAGCCTCGATGCGGGGAGCTCCTACGAGCAGTACTTC. It yields the protein CASSLDAGSSYEQYF. The gene calls are TRBV7-9 and TRBJ2-7, with a weak D call TRBD2 (6 bases). The CDR3 spans 15 residues. V shed 5 bases and J shed 0 bases, with 14 bases lying between them. The germline V gene encodes CDR1 SEHNR and CDR2 FQNEAQ (reference sequence).

The chain uses TRBV7-9 and TRBJ2-2, with 10 bases aligning to TRBD2. After removal of 4 bases from V and 4 bases from J, the junction contained 15 bases not matched to a gene. The germline CDR1 and CDR2 sequences are SEHNR and FQNEAQ (reference sequence). The CDR3 consists of 19 residues. CDR3 DNA: TGTGCCAGCAGCTCACAACTAGCGGGGACGAATGAGGGCACCGGGGAGCTGTTTTTT. As protein: CASSSQLAGTNEGTGELFF.

The chain carries TRBV27 and TRBJ1-2; D possibly corresponds to TRBD1 (5 bases). The CDR3 runs to 13 residues. Germline V gene data show CDR1 as MNHEY and CDR2 as SMNVEV (reference sequence). The V and J ends lost 0 bases and 8 bases respectively, with 10 bases between them. CDR3 in amino acids: CASSLSSGGGYTF. In nucleotides, the CDR3 is TGTGCCAGCAGTTTATCGTCTGGGGGGGGCTACACCTTC.

This chain connects TRBV2 to TRBJ2-2; 9 bases agree with TRBD1. The germline CDR1 and CDR2 sequences are SNHLY and FYNNEI. J was trimmed by 3 bases and V by 1 base; bases with no gene match: 0. The CDR3 covers 15 residues. The CDR3 DNA is TGTGCCAGCAGTGAAGGGGACAGGGACACCGGGGAGCTGTTTTTT. Translating gives CASSEGDRDTGELFF.

The chain joins TRBV9 to TRBJ2-7; D is possibly TRBD2 (5 bases). The V end lost 3 bases, the J end lost 4 bases, and 8 bases lay between the germline ends. Per the germline V gene, CDR1 is SGDLS and CDR2 is YYNGEE. This CDR3 has 12 amino acids. The CDR3 bases are TGTGCCAGCAGCGGGAGCGGTTACGAGCAGTACTTC. Its protein product is CASSGSGYEQYF.

The chain joins TRBV7-2 to TRBJ2-3; 8 bases align to TRBD1. This CDR3 is built from 14 residues. Germline trimming cut 5 bases from V and 4 bases from J; bases unmatched to any gene: 5. Germline V gives CDR1 SGHTA, CDR2 FQGNSA. This chain's CDR3 is CASSLDRVADTQYF. The CDR3 DNA is TGTGCCAGCAGCCTGGACAGGGTCGCAGATACGCAGTATTTT.

The CDR3 DNA sequence: TGTGCCAGCAGCCGAGGGGACACCTCCTACGAGCAGTACGTC. Amino acid sequence: CASSRGDTSYEQYV. This chain links TRBV7-9 with TRBJ2-7; TRBD1 is a possible D gene (6 bases). CDR1 and CDR2 from the germline V gene are SEHNR and FQNEAQ (reference sequence). This CDR3 comprises 14 residues. The germline V and J ends were trimmed by 5 bases and 0 bases, with 11 bases remaining between them.

The rearrangement links TRBV13 to TRBJ2-3, with 13 bases aligning to TRBD2. V dropped 5 bases and J dropped 0; count of bases not matched to a gene: 8. The germline V gene has CDR1 PRHDT and CDR2 FYEKMQ (reference sequence). The CDR3 runs to 18 residues. The CDR3 DNA reads TGTGCCAGCAGCCCTCTTATGACTAGCGGGAGGAGCACAGATACGCAGTATTTT. Amino acids: CASSPLMTSGRSTDTQYF.

This sequence joins TRBV7-2 and TRBJ2-7; 13 positions agree with TRBD2. The CDR3 runs to 17 residues. Germline lookup yields CDR1 SGHTA and CDR2 FQGNSA. Unmatched junction bases numbered 2, after V lost 0 bases and J lost 0 bases. This chain's CDR3 is CASSLAGTSGASYEQYF. The CDR3 DNA sequence: TGTGCCAGCAGCTTAGCTGGGACTAGCGGGGCCTCCTACGAGCAGTACTTC.

This chain links TRBV28 with TRBJ2-3; 12 bases line up with TRBD2. J was trimmed by 5 bases and V by 8 bases; bases with no gene match: 5. Germline V gives CDR1 MDHEN, CDR2 SYDVKM. The CDR3 covers 14 residues. CDR3 sequence reads: CASSLAGGKDTQYF. DNA for the CDR3: TGTGCCAGCTCTCTAGCGGGAGGGAAAGATACGCAGTATTTT. The entire variable domain, with the rest obtained from reference TRBV28 and TRBJ2-3, is as follows: DVKVTQSSRYLVKRTGEKVFLECVQDMDHENMFWYRQDPGLGLRLIYFSYDVKMKEKGDIPEGYSVSREKKERFSLILESASTNQTSMYLCASSLAGGKDTQYFGPGTRLTVL.

The chain has TRBV30 and TRBJ1-1; D not certain. V was pared by 3 bases and J by 6 bases, with 14 bases between. This CDR3 contains 13 residues. Looked up from germline, CDR1 is GTSNPN and CDR2 is SVGIG (reference sequence). The CDR3 region is CAWRYPGGPEAFF. The CDR3 bases are TGTGCCTGGAGGTATCCCGGAGGCCCTGAAGCTTTCTTT. Full variable domain (missing parts from reference TRBV30 and TRBJ1-1): SQTIHQWPATLVQPVGSPLSLECTVEGTSNPNLYWYRQAAGRGLQLLFYSVGIGQISSEVPQNLSASRPQDRQFILSSKKLLLSDSGFYLCAWRYPGGPEAFFGQGTRLTVV.

J is TRBJ1-1 and V is TRBV6-4; TRBD1 matches at 8 bases. Germline V gene sequence: CDR1 MRHNA, CDR2 SNTAGT. This CDR3 spans 15 amino acids. Trimming cost V 4 bases and J 1 base; bases outside gene matches: 5. The CDR3 DNA follows: TGTGCCAGCAGTGGGGACAGGAAGTCGAACACTGAAGCTTTCTTT. This gives the protein CASSGDRKSNTEAFF.

The chain couples TRBV28 to TRBJ1-2; no firm D call. Germline CDR1 MDHEN, CDR2 SYDVKM. The CDR3 is 15 amino acids. Trimming took off 5 bases at V and 8 bases at J, with 21 bases between the two ends. CDR3 nucleotide sequence: TGTGCCAGCAGTGCACTACCAGGACTAAGTTGGGGCTACACCTTC. Amino acids: CASSALPGLSWGYTF.

The gene calls are TRBV27 and TRBJ2-1, with D tentatively TRBD2 (6 bases). The CDR3 has 16 amino acids. V lost 2 bases and J lost 3, with 14 bases in between. Looked up from germline, CDR1 is MNHEY and CDR2 is SMNVEV (reference sequence). The CDR3 sequence is CASSLELADIYNEQFF. CDR3 coding DNA: TGTGCCAGCAGTTTAGAACTAGCTGACATCTACAATGAGCAGTTCTTC.

The V call is TRBV5-1, the J call TRBJ1-5; 11 bases fit TRBD1. This CDR3 has 15 residues. Per the germline V gene, CDR1 is SGHRS and CDR2 is YFSETQ. The ends lost 0 bases at V and 7 bases at J; junction bases unmatched: 3. CDR3: CASSLDGTGGQPQHF. The CDR3 bases are TGCGCCAGCAGCTTGGATGGGACAGGGGGGCAGCCCCAGCATTTT.

This clone has more than one count but fewer than ten. The chain couples TRBV2 to TRBJ1-2; perhaps TRBD1 as D (6 bases). The V gene's germline CDR1 is SNHLY and CDR2 FYNNEI. The CDR3 consists of 13 residues. V gave up 6 bases and J gave up 8 bases, with 16 bases separating them. The CDR3 DNA reads TGTGCCAGCAGCTACAGGGATCTGCGCGGCTACACCTTC. Translated: CASSYRDLRGYTF.

V usage is TRBV5-1 and J usage is TRBJ2-1, with 8 bases identical to TRBD2. Germline V CDR1 and CDR2: SGHRS, YFSETQ. The CDR3 extends over 12 amino acids. Trimming took 6 bases from V and 10 from J; bases not matched to a gene: 6. CDR3 sequence reads: CASNTGGPEQFF. The CDR3 bases are TGCGCCAGCAACACGGGAGGGCCGGAGCAGTTCTTC.

The chain recombines TRBV19 with TRBJ1-1; no firm D call. Trimming removed 1 base from V and 5 bases from J, with 14 bases in between. This CDR3 has 15 amino acids. Germline V CDR1 and CDR2: LNHDA, SQIVND (reference sequence). CDR3 protein: CASSIGAGRRTEAFF. The CDR3 nucleotides are TGTGCCAGTAGTATAGGCGCAGGCCGTCGGACTGAAGCTTTCTTT.

The V gene is TRBV29-1, the J gene TRBJ1-2; 7 positions match TRBD1. Per the germline V gene, CDR1 is SQVTM and CDR2 is ANQGSEA. After removal of 4 bases from V and 4 bases from J, the junction contained 6 bases not matched to a gene. This CDR3 has 13 amino acids. CDR3 DNA sequence: TGCAGCGTTGGGGGGCAGGGGGTCTATGGCTACACCTTC. Its translation is CSVGGQGVYGYTF. The variable domain in full, with the rest retrieved from reference TRBV29-1 and TRBJ1-2, is SAVISQKPSRDICQRGTSLTIQCQVDSQVTMMFWYRQQPGQSLTLIATANQGSEATYESGFVIDKFPISRPNLTFSTLTVSNMSPEDSSIYLCSVGGQGVYGYTFGSGTRLTVV.

This clone was found once. This sequence joins TRBV28 and TRBJ1-1; no clear D gene. The CDR3 has 13 residues. Between the trimmed V and J ends, which lost 5 bases and 5 bases, there was a span of 12 bases. Germline CDR1 reads MDHEN; CDR2 reads SYDVKM. The CDR3 spells CASSDLGGTEAFF. The DNA for the CDR3 is TGTGCCAGCAGTGACTTGGGCGGGACTGAAGCTTTCTTT.

This rearrangement joins TRBV5-1 to TRBJ1-1, with TRBD1 identical over 7 bases. V was clipped by 3 bases and J by 9 bases; unmatched bases: 2. This CDR3 is built from 11 residues. Germline values: CDR1 SGHRS, CDR2 YFSETQ. CDR3 bases: TGCGCCAGCAGCTCGGACAGGCAAGCTTTCTTT. The encoded protein is CASSSDRQAFF.